This TCR beta chain was identified during a study of cytomegalovirus exposure and HLA in healthy donors. 60 Vbeta and 13 Jbeta primers were used in PCR. Source study methods: Among the unique TCR beta chains that a later analysis counted, 75 million to 85 million in all, some 10 million were shared. Sequencing was performed with immunoSEQ multiplex PCR; in TCRdb, only in-frame clones are kept and a portion is missing. The D gene and trimming were derived from the DNA, and the V and J assignments and clone size from that table. The data contain 110,000 or so clones, around 77% of them seen just once; the ten biggest clones take up roughly 5.8%. V was clipped by 6 bases and J by 1 base, with 13 bases between them. Germline V gene sequence: CDR1 SEHNR, CDR2 FQNEAQ (reference sequence). The CDR3 sequence is 15 residues long. A word on this clone: The antigen remains undetermined.

Study-level results: Other equally common chains were less clonally expanded than HLA-associated TCR beta chains, a later analysis showed. A reported reduction in N-insertions relative to the roughly 670-donor mean was seen in an Asian-associated ancestry cluster in a later analysis.

Sequences were obtained from PBMCs. The TCR sequence derives from a man aged 18 to 30 in good health and CMV-seropositive. The chain couples TRBV7-9 to TRBJ2-1; tentatively, D is TRBD2 (5 bases). As DNA, the CDR3 is TGTGCCAGCAGTCTCGGGGAAATATCCTACAATGAGCAGTTCTTC. Protein product: CASSLGEISYNEQFF.